The source of this T cell receptor beta chain is a study of T cells in Graves' hyperthyroidism and ophthalmopathy. CDR3 size: 15 residues. Trimming took 4 bases from V and 1 from J; bases not matched to a gene: 6. Germline V gene sequence: CDR1 SGHRS, CDR2 YFSETQ. Amplification yielded TCR beta CDR3 regions, with RNA transcripts as the source. HTBI primers were the set used in a first-round RT-PCR of the TCR CDR3. TCRdb reprocessed the multiplex PCR reads with MiXCR, giving one entry per CDR3 protein. Here the sample spans around 480,000 distinct CDR3 sequences, approximately 15% being singletons. The sequencing input was blood. The chain has TRBV5-1 and TRBJ2-5, with TRBD1 matching over 8 bases. The sequence was obtained from a woman in her late teens or twenties with Graves' hyperthyroidism. The CDR3, as DNA: TGCGCCAGCAGCCCACCGACAGGGGCCCAAGAGACCCAGTACTTC. It translates to CASSPPTGAQETQYF.